One and the same sample provided the 14 T cell receptor beta chains below, sequenced in a study of T cells in Graves' hyperthyroidism and ophthalmopathy. Researchers took RNA transcripts and amplified the TCR beta CDR3 regions from them. The primer set for the first-round RT-PCR of the TCR CDR3 was HTBI. Each CDR3 protein gets one entry after TCRdb re-called the multiplex PCR reads with MiXCR. The repertoire consists of about 400,000 distinct CDR3 sequences, with 15% to 19% occurring once and the leading ten covering 28%. Sample: blood. The receptors stem from a woman under 30 with Graves' hyperthyroidism that later progressed to Graves' ophthalmopathy.

This clonotype has only a few counts. V is TRBV11-2 and J is TRBJ2-3, with 11 bases that match TRBD2. Looked up from germline, CDR1 is SGHAT and CDR2 is FQNNGV. CDR3 length: 15 amino acids. V shed 3 bases and J 5 bases; nucleotides not matched to a gene: 4. The CDR3 bases are TGTGCCAGCAGCTTTAGCGGGAGGGCCCAAGATACGCAGTATTTT. Residues: CASSFSGRAQDTQYF.

The chain recombines TRBV4-3 with TRBJ2-3; D perhaps matches TRBD2 (5 bases). With 0 bases removed from V and 2 bases from J, the gap between germline ends came to 12 bases. Germline assignment: CDR1 LGHNA and CDR2 YSLEER. The CDR3 spans 16 residues. The CDR3 bases are TGCGCCAGCAGCCAAGATTCAACGGGGTTCACAGATACGCAGTATTTT. This sequence encodes CASSQDSTGFTDTQYF.

This clonotype was observed many times. The chain carries TRBV28 and TRBJ1-1; no clear D gene. The CDR3 is 10 residues long. V was clipped by 6 bases and J by 7 bases, with 6 bases between them. Per the germline V gene, CDR1 is MDHEN and CDR2 is SYDVKM. CDR3 sequence (DNA): TGTGCCAGCAGCTCTGTTGAAGCTTTCTTT. Translated: CASSSVEAFF.

The table lists this clonotype with a few counts. The rearrangement joins TRBV20-1 to TRBJ2-7; TRBD2 aligns across 7 bases. The V gene's germline CDR1 is DFQATT and CDR2 SNEGSKA (reference sequence). The V and J ends lost 0 bases and 2 bases, in that order; junction bases with no gene match: 7. CDR3 length equals 15 residues. CDR3 in amino acids: CSARDDGLVAYEQYF. CDR3 DNA: TGCAGTGCTAGAGATGATGGACTAGTCGCCTACGAGCAGTACTTC.

The V gene is TRBV6-1, the J gene TRBJ2-7; D is uncertain. In germline, CDR1 is MNHNS, CDR2 SASEGT. This CDR3 spans 11 amino acids. V lost 10 bases to trimming and J lost 6 bases, with 13 bases between them. The chain's CDR3 is CATKIRSEQYF. The CDR3 DNA follows: TGTGCCACCAAGATTAGGTCCGAGCAGTACTTC.

As regards this clonotype: It may be a read error: a sequence one base away is much more abundant. The rearrangement joins TRBV30 to TRBJ1-5, with 7 nucleotides matching TRBD1. The CDR3 loop spans 15 amino acids. Germline-derived CDR1 and CDR2 are GTSNPN and SVGIG (reference sequence). The ends lost 5 bases at V and 6 bases at J; junction bases unmatched: 13. Written as DNA, the CDR3 is TGTGCCTGGGGTGACCCCGGACAGGAGAGTCAGCCCCAGCATTTT. It codes for CAWGDPGQESQPQHF.

Comment on this clonotype: Just one base apart from a much larger clone, this may be a read error. This rearrangement joins TRBV6-2 or TRBV6-3 to TRBJ2-7, with 8 nucleotides matching TRBD2. There are 17 residues in the CDR3. Germline trimming cut 0 bases from V and 4 bases from J; bases unmatched to any gene: 11. Germline values: CDR1 MNHEY, CDR2 SVGEGT. This chain's CDR3 is CASSYSNRSGRVYEQYF. As DNA, the CDR3 is TGTGCCAGCAGTTACTCGAATCGATCCGGGAGGGTATACGAGCAGTACTTC.

Points on this clonotype: This may be a read error: a much more frequent sequence differs by one nucleotide. The chain joins TRBV7-9 to TRBJ2-3; D remains ambiguous. This CDR3 region has 16 residues. Germline CDR1 is SEHNR and CDR2 is FQNEAQ (reference sequence). CDR3: CASSFQASLSTDTQYF. The CDR3 DNA follows: TGCGCCAGCAGCTTCCAAGCGAGTCTCAGCACAGATACGCAGTATTTT.

The chain couples TRBV5-1 to TRBJ2-2, with D possibly being TRBD2 (6 bases). Germline CDR1 is SGHRS and CDR2 is YFSETQ. CDR3 size: 17 residues. Trimming removed 0 bases at V and 5 bases at J, with 17 bases between. In DNA, the CDR3 is TGCGCCAGCAGCTTGGTCCCTCGGGCAGGAGGGACCGGGGAGCTGTTTTTT. This codes for CASSLVPRAGGTGELFF. The complete variable domain, with remaining parts taken from reference TRBV5-1 and TRBJ2-2, reads KAGVTQTPRYLIKTRGQQVTLSCSPISGHRSVSWYQQTPGQGLQFLFEYFSETQRNKGNFPGRFSGRQFSNSRSEMNVSTLELGDSALYLCASSLVPRAGGTGELFFGEGSRLTVL.

This clonotype was detected a few times. V usage is TRBV19 and J usage is TRBJ1-5; tentative D call: TRBD1 (6 bases). V was shortened by 3 bases and J by 4 bases, with 10 bases between the two germline ends. The germline V gene encodes CDR1 LNHDA and CDR2 SQIVND (reference sequence). The CDR3 has 14 amino acids. CDR3 nucleotides: TGTGCCAGTAGTATCCAACAGGGAAATCAGCCCCAGCATTTT. The encoded protein is CASSIQQGNQPQHF.

There are many counts of this clonotype. The rearrangement uses TRBV28 and TRBJ1-1, with a possible D match to TRBD1 (5 bases). V lost 5 bases, J lost 7 bases, and 14 bases lay in between. CDR1 and CDR2 from the germline V gene are MDHEN and SYDVKM. This CDR3 is built from 13 residues. The CDR3 spells CASSPGLRSEAFF. CDR3 sequence (DNA): TGTGCCAGCAGTCCGGGACTGCGCAGTGAAGCTTTCTTT.

This clonotype was seen more than once but under ten times. The junction departs from germline at one end; a sequencing error may be responsible. The J gene is TRBJ2-3, the V gene TRBV20-1; TRBD2 might be the D (6 bases). Germline V CDR1 and CDR2: DFQATT, SNEGSKA (reference sequence). The length of the CDR3 is 14 residues. The CDR3 region is CSTRSGSNTDTQYF. In nucleotides, the CDR3 is TGCAGTACTAGGTCCGGGAGTAACACAGATACGCAGTATTTT.

Ten or more counts support this clonotype. V gene TRBV3-1 combines with J gene TRBJ1-1, with D uncertain. Trimming cost V 4 bases and J 1 base, with 16 bases left between them. The CDR3 loop spans 16 amino acids. Per the germline V gene, CDR1 is LGHDT and CDR2 is YNNKEL (reference sequence). This CDR3 reads CASSLLHKKGNTEAFF. The CDR3 DNA reads TGTGCCAGCAGCCTACTTCACAAAAAGGGGAACACTGAAGCTTTCTTT.

This clonotype was recorded at least ten times. The chain combines TRBV27 with TRBJ2-7; maybe TRBD2 (6 bases). Deletions cut 6 bases from V and 3 bases from J, with 12 bases between. This CDR3 is 13 amino acids long. Germline CDR1 and CDR2: MNHEY and SMNVEV (reference sequence). The CDR3, as DNA: TGTGCCAGCAGGCGGGGCGGAATCTACGAGCAGTACTTC. Its translation: CASRRGGIYEQYF.